This is a list of T cell receptor beta chains from one sample in a study of shared clonotypes between healthy human individuals. TCRdb's copy holds only in-frame clones and misses some; the assay was immunoSEQ multiplex PCR. This sample has about 2.1 million clones; approximately 94% occur once, and the top ten carry about 1.8%. The sequenced sample was naive CD8+ T cells from PBMCs. Receptors were obtained from a man in his late teens or twenties in good health. Some clones in this sample may be carry-over from other donors' samples. Each CDR3 is given without its conserved first and last residue.

>TRBV27|TRBJ2-7
ASSTRLAGTYEQY
>TRBV6-5|TRBJ2-1
ASSYVLGGEQF
>TRBV7-9|TRBJ2-2
ASSPGRTGVPGELF
>TRBV28|TRBJ1-2
ASLGGGLVYGYT
>TRBV7-8|TRBJ2-4
ASSTPRQPLAKNIQY
>TRBV6-5|TRBJ1-1
ASSAGRVGFTEAF
>TRBV21-1|TRBJ1-1
ASRSALAREAF
>TRBV15|TRBJ1-5
ATSRDGGYSNQPQH
>TRBV27|TRBJ1-5
ASSRGQGANQPQH
>TRBV6-4|TRBJ2-7
ASSDRANYEQY
>TRBV5-1|TRBJ2-7
ASSLELAGAYEQY
>TRBV9|TRBJ1-4
ASSVGRGIGEKLF
>TRBV5-5|TRBJ1-2
ASSPGKGYT
>TRBV7-9|TRBJ2-1
ASSLGASGNPYNEQF
>TRBV10-3|TRBJ2-1
AISEWGYNEQF
>TRBV7-9|TRBJ2-1
ASSSGSRYNEQF
>TRBV27|TRBJ2-7
ASSPSWGDYLYEQY
>TRBV9|TRBJ1-2
ASSPWTGSYGYT
>TRBV28|TRBJ2-1
ASSQGPNFSDEQF
>TRBV6-5|TRBJ2-1
ASSPAVYNEQF
>TRBV6-1|TRBJ2-1
ASSEGTGENEQF
>TRBV5-1|TRBJ2-2
ASSLNRDPNTGELF
>TRBV5-6|TRBJ2-1
ASSRDTFSGRTNEQF
>TRBV2|TRBJ2-1
ASSSGDFNEQF
>TRBV4-1|TRBJ2-7
ASSPTRAVSYEQY
>TRBV5-4|TRBJ2-1
ASSLGEAYNEQF
>TRBV19|TRBJ2-7
ASNRGDLYEQY
>TRBV27|TRBJ1-2
ASSEFGWDNYGYT
>TRBV19|TRBJ1-1
ASSIGSNTEAF
>TRBV7-9|TRBJ2-5
ASSSQREQETQY
>TRBV4-1|TRBJ1-1
ASSPGRGAEAF
>TRBV19|TRBJ1-1
ASSIVETDRLGTEAF
>TRBV7-9|TRBJ2-5
ASSLTGLAGGETQY
>TRBV30|NA
AWNPTGDPAEQY
>TRBV7-8|TRBJ1-5
ASSLGAGVGYQPQH
>TRBV4-1|TRBJ2-1
ASSQAERAYNEQF
>TRBV11-2|TRBJ1-1
ASSPPRGLNTEAF
>TRBV2|TRBJ2-7
ASRAGTKF
>TRBV11-2|TRBJ2-2
ASSHVRGRTGELF
>TRBV7-9|TRBJ1-1
ASSLGQNTEAF